The 22 T cell receptor beta chains in this list originate from one sample, sequenced in a study of control samples from healthy donors and cancer patients. The data were produced by immunoSEQ multiplex PCR, yet TCRdb's version contains in-frame clones alone and is incomplete. The profile shows over 150,000 clones, around 96% of them singletons. The sample consisted of blood. These receptors were taken from a man aged 35 to 55 in good health.

The chain is built from TRBV6-2 or TRBV6-3 and TRBJ1-1; D is uncertain. Trimming took off 0 bases at V and 5 bases at J, with 10 bases between the two ends. This CDR3 is built from 14 residues. Germline CDR1 and CDR2: MNHEY and SVGEGT. CDR3: CASSYSGGKTEAFF. The CDR3 DNA sequence: TGTGCCAGCAGTTACTCTGGAGGGAAGACTGAAGCTTTCTTT.

The genes are TRBV6-2 or TRBV6-3 and TRBJ2-7; 7 bases agree with TRBD1. In germline, CDR1 is MNHEY, CDR2 SVGEGT. This CDR3 has 14 amino acids. V trimming: 0 bases; J trimming: 3 bases; junction bases outside the gene matches: 2. This CDR3 is CASSYSPGGYEQYF. DNA of the CDR3: TGTGCCAGCAGTTACTCACCAGGGGGCTACGAGCAGTACTTC.

The chain's CDR3 is CATSGRTSGEYEQYF. In DNA form, the CDR3 reads TGTGCCACCAGCGGCCGGACTAGCGGGGAGTACGAGCAGTACTTC. The gene calls are TRBV15 and TRBJ2-7; 12 positions agree with TRBD2. The CDR3 has 15 residues. V lost 5 bases to trimming and J lost 4 bases; unmatched junction nucleotides: 6. Germline assignment: CDR1 LNHNV and CDR2 YYDKDF (reference sequence).

This chain uses TRBV28 with TRBJ1-2; D might be TRBD1 (5 bases). Germline lookup yields CDR1 MDHEN and CDR2 SYDVKM. This CDR3 comprises 12 residues. The V end lost 6 bases, the J end lost 5 bases, and 10 bases lay between the germline ends. The CDR3 here is CASSPTVYGYTF. The CDR3 coding sequence is TGTGCCAGCAGCCCGACAGTATATGGCTACACCTTC.

V is TRBV7-2 and J is TRBJ1-3, with a weak D call TRBD1 (5 bases). Trimming stripped 1 base from V and 2 bases from J, with 9 bases between. Germline V gives CDR1 SGHTA, CDR2 FQGNSA. This CDR3 spans 15 amino acids. CDR3 DNA: TGTGCCAGCAGCTTAGGGGGGACGGCTGGAAACACCATATATTTT. Its protein is CASSLGGTAGNTIYF.

This clone was detected once. The rearrangement uses TRBV7-9 and TRBJ1-1; TRBD1 is a possible D gene (6 bases). Trimming pared 5 bases from V and 8 bases from J, leaving 18 bases between. This CDR3 region has 14 residues. The germline V gene has CDR1 SEHNR and CDR2 FQNEAQ (reference sequence). The CDR3 protein is CASSRPGQTTEAFF. The CDR3 DNA reads TGTGCCAGCAGCCGCCCCGGACAGACTACGGAAGCTTTCTTT.

The chain combines TRBV7-2 with TRBJ1-3; the D is unclear. The V gene lost 5 bases and the J gene lost 0 bases, with 11 bases spanning the gap. The CDR3 sequence is 15 residues long. Per germline, CDR1 SGHTA and CDR2 FQGNSA. The CDR3 DNA follows: TGTGCCAGCAGCAGGGTCTCGGACTCTGGAAACACCATATATTTT. Encoded protein: CASSRVSDSGNTIYF.

V is TRBV19 and J is TRBJ1-5; perhaps TRBD1 as D (6 bases). The ends were cut back, 6 bases at V and 7 bases at J, with 13 bases in the middle. Germline-derived CDR1 and CDR2 are LNHDA and SQIVND (reference sequence). The CDR3 consists of 13 residues. The CDR3: CASRLQGGQPQHF. CDR3 coding DNA: TGTGCCAGTAGATTACAGGGTGGCCAGCCCCAGCATTTT.

The chain joins TRBV5-5 to TRBJ1-2; 7 bases agree with TRBD1. Germline CDR1 SGHKS, CDR2 YYEKEE (reference sequence). V dropped 5 bases and J dropped 6; count of bases not matched to a gene: 13. The CDR3 spans 15 residues. CDR3 coding DNA: TGTGCCAGCAGTGCCGACCCTCTTCAGGGGGATGGCTACACCTTC. It translates to CASSADPLQGDGYTF.

This clone was counted once. The V and J genes are TRBV5-1 and TRBJ1-1; D remains ambiguous. CDR1 and CDR2 from the germline V gene are SGHRS and YFSETQ. This CDR3 has 15 amino acids. V shed 1 base and J shed 1 base, with 11 bases lying between them. The CDR3 here is CASSLYGQKNTEAFF. The CDR3, as DNA: TGCGCCAGCAGCTTGTACGGGCAGAAGAACACTGAAGCTTTCTTT.

This sequence joins TRBV5-6 and TRBJ1-5; no firm D call. This CDR3 has 16 residues. Trimming removed 1 base at V and 4 bases at J, with 15 bases between. The V gene's germline CDR1 is SGHDT and CDR2 YYEEEE. Written as DNA, the CDR3 is TGTGCCAGCAGCTTGTCGGGCAGTTTATCGAATCAGCCCCAGCATTTT. Protein product: CASSLSGSLSNQPQHF.

CDR3 region: CASSPGLAGSGELFF. The CDR3 DNA reads as TGTGCCAGCAGCCCCGGACTAGCGGGGTCCGGGGAGCTGTTTTTT. The chain uses TRBV7-7 and TRBJ2-2, with TRBD2 matching over 12 bases. Germline lookup yields CDR1 SSHAT and CDR2 FNYEAQ (reference sequence). V shed 5 bases and J 6 bases; nucleotides not matched to a gene: 4. The CDR3 has 15 residues.

V is TRBV5-6 and J is TRBJ1-1; 7 bases match TRBD1. From germline, CDR1 is SGHDT and CDR2 YYEEEE. Unmatched junction bases numbered 7, after V lost 4 bases and J lost 7 bases. CDR3 length: 13 amino acids. The CDR3, as DNA: TGTGCCAGCAGCAAAGGGGGCGCGGGTGAAGCTTTCTTT. Translating gives CASSKGGAGEAFF.

DNA of the CDR3: TGTGCCAGTAAGCCCCAGCAGGGAAACTATGGCTACACCTTC. This gives the protein CASKPQQGNYGYTF. V gene TRBV19 combines with J gene TRBJ1-2, with D possibly TRBD1 on 5 matching bases. Per the germline V gene, CDR1 is LNHDA and CDR2 is SQIVND (reference sequence). V shed 7 bases and J shed 2 bases, with 14 bases lying between them. CDR3 size: 14 residues.

This sequence joins TRBV25-1 and TRBJ2-4; D is uncertain. Trimming took off 8 bases at V and 6 bases at J, with 14 bases between the two ends. The CDR3 is made up of 13 amino acids. Germline-derived CDR1 and CDR2 are MGHDK and SYGVNS. CDR3 residues: CASAASGVNIQYF. The CDR3 bases are TGTGCCAGCGCGGCATCGGGCGTAAACATTCAGTACTTC.

The chain employs TRBV5-6 and TRBJ2-7; D not certain. The CDR3 sequence is 13 residues long. Trimming shortened V by 0 bases and J by 3 bases, and 7 bases separated the two germline ends. Per germline, CDR1 SGHDT and CDR2 YYEEEE. CDR3 sequence: CASSLGSFYEQYF. The CDR3 bases are TGTGCCAGCAGCTTGGGGTCCTTCTACGAGCAGTACTTC.

The rearrangement uses TRBV9 and TRBJ1-6, with no clear D. The CDR3 contains 13 residues. The germline V gene encodes CDR1 SGDLS and CDR2 YYNGEE. V was cut by 4 bases and J by 6 bases, with 8 bases left in between. CDR3 residues: CASSLDVNSPLHF. The CDR3 nucleotides are TGTGCCAGCAGCTTGGACGTTAATTCACCCCTCCACTTT.

The rearrangement uses TRBV6-5 and TRBJ1-1; no reliable D call. The germline V and J ends were trimmed by 8 bases and 1 base, with 11 bases remaining between them. This CDR3 contains 13 residues. Germline values: CDR1 MNHEY, CDR2 SVGAGI. The DNA for the CDR3 is TGTGCCAGCCTACTCGGGCCGAACACTGAAGCTTTCTTT. It encodes CASLLGPNTEAFF.

This chain links TRBV2 with TRBJ1-2; TRBD1 is a possible D gene (6 bases). The CDR3 loop spans 13 amino acids. Between the trimmed V and J ends, which lost 5 bases and 0 bases, there was a span of 7 bases. Germline assignment: CDR1 SNHLY and CDR2 FYNNEI. CDR3 nucleotides: TGTGCCAGCAGTTACAGGGCTAACTATGGCTACACCTTC. It yields the protein CASSYRANYGYTF.

This clone appeared a single time. The chain joins TRBV24-1 to TRBJ1-4; 7 nucleotides align to TRBD1. V was pared by 4 bases and J by 8 bases, with 12 bases of the junction left unmatched. This CDR3 comprises 16 residues. CDR1 is KGHDR, CDR2 SFDVKD, per germline. CDR3 DNA: TGTGCCACCAGTGAGTCCCAGGGGGGGCGAAAGGAAAAACTGTTTTTT. Translated, it gives CATSESQGGRKEKLFF.

The CDR3 loop reads CASSQDSHLYEQYF. CDR3 DNA: TGCGCCAGCAGCCAAGATAGTCACCTTTACGAGCAGTACTTC. This rearrangement joins TRBV4-1 to TRBJ2-7; D ambiguous. The CDR3 sequence is 14 residues long. CDR1 and CDR2 (germline): MGHRA, YSYEKL. The germline V and J ends were trimmed by 0 bases and 4 bases, with 10 bases remaining between them.

This sequence joins TRBV28 and TRBJ2-7; 7 bases fit TRBD1. Trimming removed 2 bases from V and 6 bases from J; junction bases left unmatched: 4. CDR1 is MDHEN and CDR2 is SYDVKM in the germline V gene. The CDR3 has 13 amino acids. CDR3 sequence: CASSLDRAGEQYF. CDR3 bases: TGTGCCAGCAGTTTAGACAGGGCGGGCGAGCAGTACTTC. Full variable domain (rest looked up from reference TRBV28 and TRBJ2-7): DVKVTQSSRYLVKRTGEKVFLECVQDMDHENMFWYRQDPGLGLRLIYFSYDVKMKEKGDIPEGYSVSREKKERFSLILESASTNQTSMYLCASSLDRAGEQYFGPGTRLTVT.